This T cell receptor beta chain is drawn from a study of blood T cells in healthy people across ages. Study-wide results and caveats: Relative to aged donors, long-lived donors carried more naive CD4+ cells and displayed higher diversity. From one million sequenced T cells, diversity estimates were lower bounds.

In the case of this clonotype: Its antigen remains unknown.

Trimming shortened V by 6 bases and J by 4 bases, and 22 bases separated the two germline ends. Per the germline V gene, CDR1 is DFQATT and CDR2 is SNEGSKA (reference sequence). The CDR3 is made up of 15 amino acids. The authors ran a second PCR of about 6 to 11 cycles using a sample-barcoded 5' primer and a J-beta primer mix. TCRdb analysed the 5' RACE reads with MiXCR anew, one entry per CDR3 protein. The sample has more than 800,000 distinct CDR3 sequences, under 35% seen once. V usage is TRBV20-1 and J usage is TRBJ2-7; perhaps D is TRBD1 or TRBD2 (5 bases each). Specimen: blood. This receptor was identified in a woman of 80 years or more in good health. The CDR3 region is CSAPIRAGSMYEQYF. DNA of the CDR3: TGCAGTGCCCCGATCCGGGCAGGGAGTATGTACGAGCAGTACTTC.